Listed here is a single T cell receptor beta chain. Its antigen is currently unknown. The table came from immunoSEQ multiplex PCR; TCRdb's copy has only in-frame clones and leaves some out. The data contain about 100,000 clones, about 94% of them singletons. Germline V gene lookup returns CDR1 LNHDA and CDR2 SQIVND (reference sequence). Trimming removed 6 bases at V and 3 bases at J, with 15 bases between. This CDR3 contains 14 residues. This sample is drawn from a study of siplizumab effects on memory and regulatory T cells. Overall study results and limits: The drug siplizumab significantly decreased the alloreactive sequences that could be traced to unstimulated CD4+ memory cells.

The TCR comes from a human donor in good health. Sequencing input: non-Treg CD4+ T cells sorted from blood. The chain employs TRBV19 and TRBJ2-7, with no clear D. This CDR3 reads CASSQPLRSYEQYF. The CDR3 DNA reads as TGTGCCAGTAGCCAGCCCTTGCGGAGCTACGAGCAGTACTTC.